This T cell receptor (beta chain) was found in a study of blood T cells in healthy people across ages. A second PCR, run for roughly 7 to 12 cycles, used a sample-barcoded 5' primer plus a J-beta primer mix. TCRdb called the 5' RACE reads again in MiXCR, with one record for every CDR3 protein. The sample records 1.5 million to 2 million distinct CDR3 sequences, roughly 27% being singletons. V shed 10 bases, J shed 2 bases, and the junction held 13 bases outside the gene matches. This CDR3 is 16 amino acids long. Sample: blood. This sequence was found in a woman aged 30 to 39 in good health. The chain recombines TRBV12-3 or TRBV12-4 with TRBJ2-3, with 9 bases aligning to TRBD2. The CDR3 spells CANSAGLAYYTDTQYF. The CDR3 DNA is TGTGCCAACAGCGCCGGACTAGCGTATTACACAGATACGCAGTATTTT.